This T cell receptor beta chain was captured by sequencing in a study of T cells after yellow fever vaccination. Study-wide points: Among all clonotypes, a small share was observed in both CD4 and CD8 compartments.

TCRdb re-derived calls from the 5' RACE reads in MiXCR, one entry per CDR3 protein. The profile shows under 600,000 distinct CDR3 sequences, roughly 13% of them singletons. This clonotype was found a few times. Antigen specificity is unknown. The germline V gene has CDR1 SGHRS and CDR2 YFSETQ. The CDR3 runs to 14 residues. V trimming: 4 bases; J trimming: 5 bases; junction bases outside the gene matches: 5. The chain combines TRBV5-1 with TRBJ1-4; TRBD1 agrees at 7 bases. Source: PBMCs, taken on the day of the yellow fever booster vaccination. This TCR was recovered from a man under 40 who received the YFV17D yellow fever vaccine. CDR3 DNA sequence: TGCGCCAGCAGCCGACAGGGCCTAAATGAAAAACTGTTTTTT. Translation: CASSRQGLNEKLFF.